This TCR beta chain was found in a study of cytomegalovirus exposure and HLA in healthy donors. Study-level results: Reportedly, diagnosis of cytomegalovirus status by the classifier showed high specificity and sensitivity.

As to this clone: Antigen unknown.

Primers: 60 Vbeta forward and 13 Jbeta reverse. In the original processing: A follow-up analysis tallied 73 million or so unique TCR beta chains, some 11 million shared. Assay: immunoSEQ multiplex PCR; the TCRdb copy retains only in-frame clones and omits some. The V and J calls and clone size were taken over from that table, and D and trimming were inferred from the DNA. Among about 150,000 clones listed, approximately 80% were seen once. The clonotype comes from a man aged 35-49 years in good health and CMV-seronegative. Sequencing was done on a sample of PBMCs.

CDR3 sequence reads: CASSLTGHPHGYTF. For the CDR3, the DNA is TGTGCCAGCAGCCTCACGGGACACCCGCATGGCTACACCTTC. V and J are TRBV28 and TRBJ1-2, with a weak D call TRBD1 (6 bases). In germline, CDR1 is MDHEN, CDR2 SYDVKM. CDR3 size: 14 residues. Trimming cost V 6 bases and J 6 bases, with 17 bases left between them.